These T cell receptor beta chains were read from a single sample in a study of blood T cell repertoires in COVID-19. Profiled with immunoSEQ multiplex PCR; TCRdb holds only in-frame clones, not every one. In the table there are some 48,000 clones, 75% to 90% of which are singletons. The sequenced sample consisted of peripheral blood. The receptors originated from a woman of 80 years or more in a cohort sampled during active or convalescent COVID-19. Both conserved end residues are part of each CDR3. The order of the fields is CDR3 DNA, CDR3 protein, D gene, CDR3 length, V gene, clone size, J gene. A D gene is named only where the DNA matches it firmly. Clone size is shown for a subset of rows, as once, few, many or a class of expanded clone.

cdr3_nt: TGCGCCAGCAGCTTCCGGGACCCGGGAGGGCTAGCGGGACCAGCTCACCACGAGCAGTACTTC
cdr3_aa: CASSFRDPGGLAGPAHHEQYF
d_call: TRBD2
cdr3_length: 21
v_call: TRBV5-1
clone_size: .
j_call: TRBJ2-7

cdr3_nt: TGTGCCAGCAGCTTAGCTAGCGGGGGGGCATTTGAGACCCAGTACTTC
cdr3_aa: CASSLASGGAFETQYF
d_call: TRBD2
cdr3_length: 16
v_call: TRBV7-3
clone_size: .
j_call: TRBJ2-5

cdr3_nt: TGTGCCATCAGTGAGTCGAGAACCCCGAGCACAGATACGCAGTATTTT
cdr3_aa: CAISESRTPSTDTQYF
d_call: .
cdr3_length: 16
v_call: TRBV10-3
clone_size: .
j_call: TRBJ2-3

cdr3_nt: TGCGCCAGCAGCCCGCCTTCAGAACCTAATGAGCAGTTCTTC
cdr3_aa: CASSPPSEPNEQFF
d_call: .
cdr3_length: 14
v_call: TRBV5-1
clone_size: .
j_call: TRBJ2-1

cdr3_nt: TGTGCCAGCAGTTCTAGGACTAGCGGGGGGCCTGGGACCGGGGAGCTGTTTTTT
cdr3_aa: CASSSRTSGGPGTGELFF
d_call: TRBD2
cdr3_length: 18
v_call: TRBV5-4
clone_size: .
j_call: TRBJ2-2

cdr3_nt: TGTGCCTGGGCTGGGGGCAAAGCGGACAGGGGGCTGCAGACCCAGTACTTC
cdr3_aa: CAWAGGKADRGLQTQYF
d_call: TRBD1
cdr3_length: 17
v_call: TRBV30
clone_size: .
j_call: TRBJ2-5

cdr3_nt: TGTGCCAGCAGTCGAACCGGGACTGAATTTAGAGAAAAACTGTTTTTT
cdr3_aa: CASSRTGTEFREKLFF
d_call: .
cdr3_length: 16
v_call: TRBV6-6
clone_size: .
j_call: TRBJ1-4

cdr3_nt: TGTGCCAGTAGTATGGGGTTGCTGGAGGGAGGCACTGAAGCTTTCTTT
cdr3_aa: CASSMGLLEGGTEAFF
d_call: .
cdr3_length: 16
v_call: TRBV19
clone_size: .
j_call: TRBJ1-1

cdr3_nt: TGTGCCAGCAGCTACCAGGGGGGTGGTTACGAGCAGTACTTC
cdr3_aa: CASSYQGGGYEQYF
d_call: .
cdr3_length: 14
v_call: TRBV7-6
clone_size: .
j_call: TRBJ2-7

cdr3_nt: TGTGCCAGCAGTTACGCGTTCGGAGACTATGGCTACACCTTC
cdr3_aa: CASSYAFGDYGYTF
d_call: .
cdr3_length: 14
v_call: TRBV6-2/TRBV6-3
clone_size: .
j_call: TRBJ1-2

cdr3_nt: TGTGCCAGCAGCAGCGCAGGGACAGGGCACCCCTACGAGCAGTACTTC
cdr3_aa: CASSSAGTGHPYEQYF
d_call: TRBD1
cdr3_length: 16
v_call: TRBV3-1/TRBV3-2
clone_size: .
j_call: TRBJ2-7

cdr3_nt: TGTGCCGCGAACAGGGTTAAGGCCTTGGAGCAGTACTTC
cdr3_aa: CAANRVKALEQYF
d_call: .
cdr3_length: 13
v_call: TRBV2
clone_size: once
j_call: TRBJ2-7

cdr3_nt: TGTGCCAGCAGACCCGGGACAGGGCACTTTGGCTACACCTTC
cdr3_aa: CASRPGTGHFGYTF
d_call: TRBD1
cdr3_length: 14
v_call: TRBV2
clone_size: once
j_call: TRBJ1-2

cdr3_nt: TGCGCCAGCAGACCGACGGAAGTGGGAGCCGGTGAGACCCAGTACTTC
cdr3_aa: CASRPTEVGAGETQYF
d_call: .
cdr3_length: 16
v_call: TRBV4-1
clone_size: .
j_call: TRBJ2-5

cdr3_nt: TGTGCCTGGAATCGACAGGGTAACACTGAAGCTTTCTTT
cdr3_aa: CAWNRQGNTEAFF
d_call: TRBD1
cdr3_length: 13
v_call: TRBV30
clone_size: once
j_call: TRBJ1-1

cdr3_nt: TGTGCCAGCAGCAGGGGGCGCGTCTACGAGCAGTACTTC
cdr3_aa: CASSRGRVYEQYF
d_call: TRBD1
cdr3_length: 13
v_call: TRBV5-6
clone_size: .
j_call: TRBJ2-7

cdr3_nt: TGTGCCAGCAGTTACTCGAGAGGGGGCCAAAATGAGCAGTTCTTC
cdr3_aa: CASSYSRGGQNEQFF
d_call: TRBD1
cdr3_length: 15
v_call: TRBV6-5
clone_size: .
j_call: TRBJ2-1

cdr3_nt: TGTGCCAGTAGTACGTCCTCTGTGGGGGGGTTCTATGGCTACACCTTC
cdr3_aa: CASSTSSVGGFYGYTF
d_call: .
cdr3_length: 16
v_call: TRBV19
clone_size: .
j_call: TRBJ1-2

cdr3_nt: TGTGCCAGCACAGGGTTGGGGCGCTACGAGCAGTACTTC
cdr3_aa: CASTGLGRYEQYF
d_call: .
cdr3_length: 13
v_call: TRBV6-5
clone_size: .
j_call: TRBJ2-7

cdr3_nt: TGTGCCAGCAGCGCCATCAGGGAAGGGACTGAAGCTTTCTTT
cdr3_aa: CASSAIREGTEAFF
d_call: .
cdr3_length: 14
v_call: TRBV9
clone_size: .
j_call: TRBJ1-1

cdr3_nt: TGTGCCAGCAGTGAAGACAGGGGGCGGGTAAAACTGTTTTTT
cdr3_aa: CASSEDRGRVKLFF
d_call: TRBD1
cdr3_length: 14
v_call: TRBV2
clone_size: .
j_call: TRBJ1-4

cdr3_nt: TGTGCCAGCAGCTCCGACAGGGTAGGCGATGAGCAGTTCTTC
cdr3_aa: CASSSDRVGDEQFF
d_call: TRBD1
cdr3_length: 14
v_call: TRBV13
clone_size: .
j_call: TRBJ2-1

cdr3_nt: TGTGCCAGCCTTGGACTAGCGGGGGAAGAGACCCAGTACTTC
cdr3_aa: CASLGLAGEETQYF
d_call: TRBD2
cdr3_length: 14
v_call: TRBV2
clone_size: .
j_call: TRBJ2-5

cdr3_nt: TGTGCCAGCAGCCGAGGGACAGGAACTGATAATGAAAAACTGTTTTTT
cdr3_aa: CASSRGTGTDNEKLFF
d_call: TRBD1
cdr3_length: 16
v_call: TRBV5-4
clone_size: few
j_call: TRBJ1-4

cdr3_nt: TGTGCCAGCAGCTTAGGCGGTTTGAACACTGAAGCTTTCTTT
cdr3_aa: CASSLGGLNTEAFF
d_call: .
cdr3_length: 14
v_call: TRBV7-9
clone_size: .
j_call: TRBJ1-1

cdr3_nt: TGCGCCAGCAGCTTGAGTGTTAGTGGACTAGCGGGATTAGATGAGCAGTTCTTC
cdr3_aa: CASSLSVSGLAGLDEQFF
d_call: TRBD2
cdr3_length: 18
v_call: TRBV5-1
clone_size: .
j_call: TRBJ2-1

cdr3_nt: TGTGCCAGTACCGGACAGTTACTTGAAGCTTTCTTT
cdr3_aa: CASTGQLLEAFF
d_call: .
cdr3_length: 12
v_call: TRBV19
clone_size: .
j_call: TRBJ1-1

cdr3_nt: TGTGCCAGCAGCCCCCGAGGGACTAGCGGGAGGATCACAGATACGCAGTATTTT
cdr3_aa: CASSPRGTSGRITDTQYF
d_call: TRBD2
cdr3_length: 18
v_call: TRBV7-9
clone_size: once
j_call: TRBJ2-3

cdr3_nt: TGTGCCTGGACTCAACCGGGACTGATCTATGGCTACACCTTC
cdr3_aa: CAWTQPGLIYGYTF
d_call: .
cdr3_length: 14
v_call: TRBV30
clone_size: .
j_call: TRBJ1-2

cdr3_nt: TGTGCCAGCAGTCGGGGGGGCCGGCCCCAAGAGACCCAGTACTTC
cdr3_aa: CASSRGGRPQETQYF
d_call: TRBD2
cdr3_length: 15
v_call: TRBV7-6
clone_size: .
j_call: TRBJ2-5

cdr3_nt: TGTGCCAGCTTCGGGGGGCGGAACACTGAAGCTTTCTTT
cdr3_aa: CASFGGRNTEAFF
d_call: .
cdr3_length: 13
v_call: TRBV6-5
clone_size: once
j_call: TRBJ1-1

cdr3_nt: TGTGCCAGCAGTTACTCCGACTACAGAGGCCGCGATGAAAAACTGTTTTTT
cdr3_aa: CASSYSDYRGRDEKLFF
d_call: .
cdr3_length: 17
v_call: TRBV6-2/TRBV6-3
clone_size: .
j_call: TRBJ1-4

cdr3_nt: TGCGCCAGCAGCTTGGGGACTAGCGGGAGCTCTAATACGCAGTATTTT
cdr3_aa: CASSLGTSGSSNTQYF
d_call: TRBD2
cdr3_length: 16
v_call: TRBV5-1
clone_size: .
j_call: TRBJ2-3

cdr3_nt: TGTGCCAGTAGTAGACAGGGGGCGGCAGATACGCAGTATTTT
cdr3_aa: CASSRQGAADTQYF
d_call: TRBD1
cdr3_length: 14
v_call: TRBV19
clone_size: .
j_call: TRBJ2-3

cdr3_nt: TGTGCCAGCAGTTACGAGGCAATATCCTACAATGAGCAGTTCTTC
cdr3_aa: CASSYEAISYNEQFF
d_call: .
cdr3_length: 15
v_call: TRBV6-5
clone_size: .
j_call: TRBJ2-1

cdr3_nt: TGCGCCAGCAGCTTGGGTGCAGGGGCCTACGAGCAGTACTTC
cdr3_aa: CASSLGAGAYEQYF
d_call: .
cdr3_length: 14
v_call: TRBV5-1
clone_size: .
j_call: TRBJ2-7